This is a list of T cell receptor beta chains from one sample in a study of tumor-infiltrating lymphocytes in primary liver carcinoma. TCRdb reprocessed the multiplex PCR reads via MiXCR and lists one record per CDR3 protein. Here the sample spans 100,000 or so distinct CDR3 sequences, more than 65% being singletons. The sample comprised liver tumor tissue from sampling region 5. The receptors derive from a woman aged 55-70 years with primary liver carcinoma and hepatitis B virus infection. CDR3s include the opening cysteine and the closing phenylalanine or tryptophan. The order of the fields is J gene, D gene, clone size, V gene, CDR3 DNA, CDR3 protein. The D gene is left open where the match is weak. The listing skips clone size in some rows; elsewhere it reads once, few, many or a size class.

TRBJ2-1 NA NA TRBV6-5 TGTGCCAGTAACATCCCAGGCGGGGAAGGAGGCTACAATGAGCAGTTCTTC CASNIPGGEGGYNEQFF
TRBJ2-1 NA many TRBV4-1 TGCGCCAGCAGGAGCTCGGGTGGGCATGAGCAGTTCTTC CASRSSGGHEQFF
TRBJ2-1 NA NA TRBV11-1 TGTGCCAGCAGCTTCGGGACCGACAGTGAGCAGTTCTTT CASSFGTDSEQFF
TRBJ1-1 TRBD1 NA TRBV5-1 TGCGCCAGTAACTTAGGGACAGCGAACACTGAAGCTTTCTTT CASNLGTANTEAFF
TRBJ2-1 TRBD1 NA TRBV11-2 TGTGCCAGCAACTTACGACCGGGACAGAGATACTACAATGAGCAGTTCTTT CASNLRPGQRYYNEQFF
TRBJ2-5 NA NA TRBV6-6 TGTGCCAGCAGTTCAAGGAGGGGGGAGAGCCAGTACTTC CASSSRRGESQYF
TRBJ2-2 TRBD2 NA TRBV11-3 TGTGCCAGCAGCTTATCTCGCGGGGGTAATCGCGCCAGGGAGCTGTTTTTT CASSLSRGGNRARELFF
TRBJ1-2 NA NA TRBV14 TGTGCAAGCAGCCAAGATATGGGTTTTGATGACTACACCTTC CASSQDMGFDDYTF
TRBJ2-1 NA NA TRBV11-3 TGTGCCACGTGCTTAGGAGACAGCAATGAGCAGTTCTTC CATCLGDSNEQFF
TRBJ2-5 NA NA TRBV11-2 TGTGCCAGCAGCCTAGTCGGACAGATCCAAGAGAGCCAGTACTTC CASSLVGQIQESQYF
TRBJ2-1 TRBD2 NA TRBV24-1 TGTGCCACCAGCGATTGTAACGGGAGGGCTTCCTACAATGAGGAGTTCTTC CATSDCNGRASYNEEFF
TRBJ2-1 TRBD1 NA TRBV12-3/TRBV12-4 TGTACTGACAGGGATTCAAACAATGAGCAGTTCTTT CTDRDSNNEQFF
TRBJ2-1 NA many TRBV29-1 TGCAGCGTTGACGGTTCCTACAATGAGCAGTTCTTC CSVDGSYNEQFF
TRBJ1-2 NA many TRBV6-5 TGTGCCAGCACCGCAGATAGAAGGACAGTTAACTATGGCTACACCTTC CASTADRRTVNYGYTF
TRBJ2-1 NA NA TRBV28 TGTGCCAGCAGCTTAGAGGGTGAGCAGTTCTTC CASSLEGEQFF
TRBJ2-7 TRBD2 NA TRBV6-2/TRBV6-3 TGTGCCAGCAGTACCCCGTGGCGGGGGATCTACGAGCAGTACTTT CASSTPWRGIYEQYF
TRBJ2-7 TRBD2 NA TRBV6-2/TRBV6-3 TGTGCCAGCGGGACCCCCGGCGGGGGGTTCTCCTACGAGCAGTATTTC CASGTPGGGFSYEQYF
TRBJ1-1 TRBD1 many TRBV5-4 TGTGCCAGCAGCCGGGGCAGGGGGTACACTGAAGCTTTCTTT CASSRGRGYTEAFF
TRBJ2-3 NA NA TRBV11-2 TGTGCCAGCAGTTGGGGGAGGCACGGGGCGGCAGATACGCAGTATTTT CASSWGRHGAADTQYF
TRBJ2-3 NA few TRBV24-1 TGTGCCACCAGTGATTACGATACGCAGTATTTT CATSDYDTQYF
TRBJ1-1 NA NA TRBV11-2 TGTGCCAGCAGCTTCATGGAAGCTGAAGCTTTCTTT CASSFMEAEAFF
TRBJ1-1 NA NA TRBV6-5 TGTGCCTGCAGTTACACCAGCACTGAAGCTTTCTTT CACSYTSTEAFF
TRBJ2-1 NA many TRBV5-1 TGCGCCAGCAGCCCGGATGGGGTAACGGGGGATGAGCAGTTCTTC CASSPDGVTGDEQFF
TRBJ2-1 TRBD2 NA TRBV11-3 TGTACCAGCAGCGAGACTAGCGGAGGCCAATACGACGAGCAGTTCTTC CTSSETSGGQYDEQFF
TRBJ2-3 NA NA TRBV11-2 TGTACCAGCAGCTTAGATAGAGGAGATACCCAGTATTTT CTSSLDRGDTQYF
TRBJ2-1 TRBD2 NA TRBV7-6 TGCGCCAGCAGCCGTGCGGGGACTAGCGGTGACAATGAGGAGTTCTTC CASSRAGTSGDNEEFF
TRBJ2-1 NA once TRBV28 TGTGCCAGCAGTTTAGCGTGCTCGGGCAATGAGCAGTTCTTC CASSLACSGNEQFF
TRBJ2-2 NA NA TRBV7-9 TGTGCCAGCAGCTTAGCGAGGGACAGCCGGGGCACCGGGGGGCTGTTTTTT CASSLARDSRGTGGLFF
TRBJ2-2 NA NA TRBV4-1 TGCGCCAGTAGCCAAGTAGACATGGGATTTCCGACTGGGGAGCTGCTTTTT CASSQVDMGFPTGELLF
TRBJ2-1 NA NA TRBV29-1 TGCAGCGTTTCTATCAATGAGCAACCCTTC CSVSINEQPF
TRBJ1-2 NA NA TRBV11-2 TGTGCCAGCAACTTAGACGGAAACTATGGCTACACCTTC CASNLDGNYGYTF
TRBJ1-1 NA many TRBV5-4 TGTGCCAGCAGCTTCACGACAGAGAACACTGAAGCTTTCTTT CASSFTTENTEAFF
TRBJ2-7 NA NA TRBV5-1 TGCTCCAACAGCTTGGCGTCAGGGCTCTCCTACGAGCAGTACTTC CSNSLASGLSYEQYF
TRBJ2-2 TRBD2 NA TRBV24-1 TGTGCCACCAGTGATTTTATCCCATGGACTAGCGGGTTTACCGGGGAGCTGTTTTTT CATSDFIPWTSGFTGELFF
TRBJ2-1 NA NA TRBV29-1 TGCAGCGTCGATGTACATCGAACCCACGAAGAGCAGTTCTTC CSVDVHRTHEEQFF
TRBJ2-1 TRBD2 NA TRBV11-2 TGTACCAGCAGGTGGACTAGCAGGGCAGAGCAGTTCTTC CTSRWTSRAEQFF
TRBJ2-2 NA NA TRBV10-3 TGTGCCTTCCCTAAGCGTGGGAACACTGGGGAGCTGTTTTTT CAFPKRGNTGELFF
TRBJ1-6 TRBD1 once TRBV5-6 TGTGCCAGCAGCTTGAATCGCTTTCGACAGGGGGCCGGATCACCCCTCCACTTT CASSLNRFRQGAGSPLHF
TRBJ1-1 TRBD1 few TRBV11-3 TGTGTCAGCAGCTTAGGTAGGACAGGGGTTCCTGAAGTTTTCTTT CVSSLGRTGVPEVFF
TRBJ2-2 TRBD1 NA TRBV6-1 TGTGCCAGCAGTACAGGGGGTAGCATAGGGGAGCTATTTTTT CASSTGGSIGELFF
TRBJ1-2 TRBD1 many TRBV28 TGTGCCAGCAGAGTCTTAAATCCGGGACAGGGGGCGGGAGGCTACACCTTC CASRVLNPGQGAGGYTF
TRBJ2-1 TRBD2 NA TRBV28 TGTGCCACCCATCTGGGGACTAGCGTATTTGAGCTGTTCTTC CATHLGTSVFELFF
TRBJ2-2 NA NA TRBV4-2 TGTGCCAGGAGCCAAGGGGGAGCGAACACCGGAGAGCTGTTTTTT CARSQGGANTGELFF
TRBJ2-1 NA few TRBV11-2 TGTGCCAGCAGCTTAGAAGCTAGTGGGCAGTTTTTC CASSLEASGQFF
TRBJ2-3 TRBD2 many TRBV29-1 TGCAGCGTGATTAAAGGACTAGGCACAGATACGCAGTATTTT CSVIKGLGTDTQYF
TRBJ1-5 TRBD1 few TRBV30 TGTGCCTGGAGTGTAAGGACAGGGAATGGTAATCAGCCCCAGCATTTT CAWSVRTGNGNQPQHF
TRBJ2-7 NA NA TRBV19 TGTGCCAGTAGTACCCTGGGACTGAACCTCTCCTACGAGCAGTACTTC CASSTLGLNLSYEQYF
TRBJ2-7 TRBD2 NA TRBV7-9 TGTGCCAGCAGCGCGGGACTAGCGAAGTCCTACGAGCAGTACTTC CASSAGLAKSYEQYF